What follows are 14 T cell receptor beta chains derived from one specimen sequenced in a study of blood T cells in healthy people across ages (dated by TCRdb to between 2014 and 2017). Libraries came from 5' RACE. These reads were obtained on an Illumina HiSeq 2500. The second PCR ran for about 7 to 11 cycles and used a J-beta primer mix along with a sample-barcoded 5' primer. TCRdb reanalyzed the raw reads on its own, using fastp at Q25 for trimming and MiXCR for clone calling, and kept in-frame beta chains. Each CDR3 protein appears once, grouped with its most common genes and DNA. The sample table contains about 650,000 distinct CDR3 sequences; only one count was recorded for 52% of them. Approximately 13% of the sample belongs to the ten largest clones. The sequenced material came from blood. The receptors were gathered from a woman older than 75 in good health.

The CDR3 is CASLGYFLRHEQYF. DNA for the CDR3: TGTGCCAGCTTAGGCTATTTCCTACGCCACGAGCAGTACTTC. V gene TRBV3-1 combines with J gene TRBJ2-7; D is ambiguous. Trimming took 8 bases from V and 5 from J, leaving 19 bases between them. This CDR3 contains 14 residues. Germline V gene lookup returns CDR1 LGHDT and CDR2 YNNKEL (reference sequence).

Points on this clonotype: A read error may be the cause here, since a much bigger clone is one base away. This chain uses TRBV6-1 with TRBJ2-5; D is unclear. This CDR3 is 11 amino acids long. Looked up from germline, CDR1 is MNHNS and CDR2 is SASEGT. V was shortened by 6 bases and J by 3 bases, with 5 bases between the two germline ends. The CDR3 reads CASRKEETQYF. The CDR3, as DNA: TGTGCCAGCAGGAAGGAAGAGACCCAGTACTTC.

Of note for this clonotype: A much larger clone is a single base away; this may be a read error. The rearrangement uses TRBV7-2 and TRBJ2-1, with D unresolved. With the DNA end fitting TRBJ2-7 better, the J assignment may be wrong. CDR1 SGHTA and CDR2 FQGNSA come from the germline V gene. This CDR3 is built from 15 residues. The CDR3 spells CASSPDFSSYNEQYF. CDR3 nucleotide sequence: TGTGCCAGCAGCCCAGATTTTAGCTCCTACAATGAGCAGTACTTC.

This clonotype has just a few counts. A read error may be the cause here, since a much bigger clone is one base away. The chain combines TRBV6-5 with TRBJ2-1; TRBD1 matches 10 bases. This CDR3 is 15 amino acids long. With 7 bases clipped from V and 8 bases from J, the junction kept 11 bases outside the gene matches. Germline V gene lookup returns CDR1 MNHEY and CDR2 SVGAGI. The CDR3 is CASTPSGTGVYEQFF. CDR3 bases: TGTGCCAGCACTCCCTCTGGGACAGGGGTCTATGAGCAGTTCTTC.

The J gene is TRBJ2-5, the V gene TRBV20-1, with 8 positions matching TRBD2. Germline V gives CDR1 DFQATT, CDR2 SNEGSKA (reference sequence). V shed 0 bases and J 1 base; nucleotides not matched to a gene: 19. CDR3 length: 20 amino acids. In DNA, the CDR3 is TGCAGTGCTAGAGATCTTACGAGCGGGAGTGAGTTGGGACCCCAAGAGACCCAGTACTTC. Encoded protein: CSARDLTSGSELGPQETQYF.

Points on this clonotype: A much larger clone lies one base from this, so it may be a read error. The chain is built from TRBV20-1 and TRBJ2-5, with D uncertain. Germline-derived CDR1 and CDR2 are DFQATT and SNEGSKA (reference sequence). The ends were cut back, 6 bases at V and 11 bases at J, with 19 bases in the middle. The CDR3 has 12 residues. The CDR3 nucleotides are TGCAGTGCCCGGCCGGACCGGAATGAGCAGTACTTC. Its translation is CSARPDRNEQYF.

There are a few counts of this clonotype. The chain carries TRBV20-1 and TRBJ2-1; TRBD2 matches 14 bases. Germline values: CDR1 DFQATT, CDR2 SNEGSKA (reference sequence). V shed 4 bases, J shed 7 bases, and the junction held 6 bases outside the gene matches. The CDR3 runs 15 residues. The CDR3 spells CSAKGLAGVVNEQFF. The CDR3 bases are TGCAGTGCTAAGGGACTAGCGGGAGTAGTGAATGAGCAGTTCTTC.

A remark on this clonotype: Since the CDR3 does not end with the conserved phenylalanine or tryptophan, this likely comes from a read error. The CDR3 sequence: CSATNPPSGEQFY. The CDR3 nucleotides read TGCAGTGCAACGAACCCGCCATCTGGGGAGCAGTTCTAC. J is TRBJ2-1 and V is TRBV20-1; D is undetermined. CDR3 length: 13 residues. The germline gives CDR1 DFQATT, CDR2 SNEGSKA (reference sequence). V was pared by 6 bases and J by 10 bases, with 19 bases between.

This clonotype turned up a few times. The rearrangement joins TRBV7-2 to TRBJ2-5; unclear D gene. The V end was cut by 5 bases, the J end by 1 base, with 11 bases between. Germline loops: CDR1 SGHTA, CDR2 FQGNSA. The CDR3 covers 14 residues. CDR3 sequence: CASSVRVGQETQYF. For the CDR3, the DNA is TGTGCCAGCAGCGTAAGGGTGGGCCAAGAGACCCAGTACTTC.

The chain carries TRBV2 and TRBJ1-4; the match to TRBD1 covers 7 bases. Germline V lookup: CDR1 SNHLY, CDR2 FYNNEI. V was clipped by 6 bases and J by 7 bases; unmatched bases: 2. The CDR3 runs to 12 residues. CDR3: CASRGTVEKLFF. CDR3 bases: TGTGCCAGCAGGGGGACAGTTGAAAAACTGTTTTTT.

This clonotype has ten or more counts. The V and J genes are TRBV28 and TRBJ2-6; maybe TRBD1 (6 bases). Germline V gene lookup returns CDR1 MDHEN and CDR2 SYDVKM. The CDR3 is 15 residues long. Trimming left V 7 bases short and J 0 bases short, with 10 bases between. In DNA, the CDR3 is TGTGCCAGCACCCCCAGGGGCTCTGGGGCCAACGTCCTGACTTTC. This gives the protein CASTPRGSGANVLTF.

This clonotype was observed many times. The chain combines TRBV11-3 with TRBJ2-1; D may be TRBD1 (5 bases). CDR3 length: 11 residues. Germline assignment: CDR1 SGHNT and CDR2 YENEEA. Trimming removed 6 bases at V and 12 bases at J, with 12 bases between. CDR3 in DNA: TGTGCCAGCAGTCAGGGCGTTGGGCAGTTCTTC. This encodes CASSQGVGQFF.

This clonotype has a handful of counts. The chain employs TRBV12-3 or TRBV12-4 and TRBJ2-3, with TRBD2 identical over 9 bases. The V and J ends lost 7 bases and 5 bases, in that order; junction bases with no gene match: 13. The CDR3 is 16 residues long. The CDR3 region is CASTRTAGGLVDTQYF. The DNA of the CDR3 is TGTGCCAGCACCCGTACAGCGGGAGGCCTCGTAGATACGCAGTATTTT.

A few counts support this clonotype. The chain combines TRBV10-3 with TRBJ2-1, with TRBD1 as a possible D gene (5 bases). The CDR3 is 11 residues long. The V end lost 6 bases, the J end lost 5 bases, and 5 bases lay between the germline ends. CDR1 is ENHRY, CDR2 SYGVKD, per germline. The CDR3 loop is CAIRTDNEQFF. The CDR3 region has the DNA TGTGCCATCAGGACAGACAATGAGCAGTTCTTC.